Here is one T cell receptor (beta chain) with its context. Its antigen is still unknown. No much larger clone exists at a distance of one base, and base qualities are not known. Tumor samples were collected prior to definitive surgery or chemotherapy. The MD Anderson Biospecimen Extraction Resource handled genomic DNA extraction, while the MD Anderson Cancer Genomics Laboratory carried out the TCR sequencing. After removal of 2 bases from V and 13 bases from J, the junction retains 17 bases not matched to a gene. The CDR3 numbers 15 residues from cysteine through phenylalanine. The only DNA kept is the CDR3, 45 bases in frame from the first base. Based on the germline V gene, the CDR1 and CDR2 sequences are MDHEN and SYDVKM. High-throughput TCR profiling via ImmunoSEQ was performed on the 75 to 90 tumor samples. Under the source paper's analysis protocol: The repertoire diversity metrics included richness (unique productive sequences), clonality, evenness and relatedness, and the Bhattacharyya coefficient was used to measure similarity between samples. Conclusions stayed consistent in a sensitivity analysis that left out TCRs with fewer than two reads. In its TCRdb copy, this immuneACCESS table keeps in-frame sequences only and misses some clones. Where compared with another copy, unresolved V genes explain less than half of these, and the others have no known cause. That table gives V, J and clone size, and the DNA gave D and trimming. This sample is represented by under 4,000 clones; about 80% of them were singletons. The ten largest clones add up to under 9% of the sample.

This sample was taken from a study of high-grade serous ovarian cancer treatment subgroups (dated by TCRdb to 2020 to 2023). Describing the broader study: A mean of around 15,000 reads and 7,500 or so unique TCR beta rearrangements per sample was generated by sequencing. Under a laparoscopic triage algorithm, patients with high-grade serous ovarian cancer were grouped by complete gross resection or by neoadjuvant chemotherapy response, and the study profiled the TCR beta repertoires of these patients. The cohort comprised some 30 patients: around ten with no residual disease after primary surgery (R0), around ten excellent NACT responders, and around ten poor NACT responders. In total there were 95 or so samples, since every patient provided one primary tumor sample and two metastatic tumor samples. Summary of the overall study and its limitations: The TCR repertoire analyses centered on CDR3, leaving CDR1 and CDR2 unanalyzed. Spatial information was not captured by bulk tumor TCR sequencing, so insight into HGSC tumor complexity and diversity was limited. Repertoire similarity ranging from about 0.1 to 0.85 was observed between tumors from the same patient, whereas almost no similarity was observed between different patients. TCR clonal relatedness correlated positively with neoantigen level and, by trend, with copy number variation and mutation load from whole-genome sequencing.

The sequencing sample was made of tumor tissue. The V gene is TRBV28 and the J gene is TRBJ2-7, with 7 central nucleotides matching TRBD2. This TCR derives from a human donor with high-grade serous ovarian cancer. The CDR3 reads CASSLRGEITGTIYF. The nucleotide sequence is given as TGTGCCAGCAGTTTAAGAGGGGAAATAACCGGGACTATTTACTTC.